This passage covers 28 T cell receptor beta chains from one sample sequenced in a study of Graves' ophthalmopathy and Graves' hyperthyroidism. Amplified material comprised TCR beta CDR3 regions derived from RNA transcripts. Following a first-round RT-PCR that used HTBI primers, a second-round multiplex PCR was carried out. TCRdb itself ran the multiplex PCR reads through MiXCR, one entry per CDR3 protein. The sample consists of around 1,000,000 distinct CDR3 sequences, roughly two fifths of them appearing once. Sequenced input: peripheral blood or thyroid tissue (not recorded which). The receptors derive from an adult man with Graves' hyperthyroidism.

This clonotype was seen ten or more times. As DNA, the CDR3 is TGTGCCATCGGACCGGCAGGGGGCTACGAGCAGTACTTC. Protein product: CAIGPAGGYEQYF. V gene TRBV10-3 combines with J gene TRBJ2-7, with 7 bases fitting TRBD1. Per the germline V gene, CDR1 is ENHRY and CDR2 is SYGVKD. Trimming at V came to 8 bases and at J to 3 bases, leaving 7 bases not matched to a gene. The CDR3 is made up of 13 amino acids.

V gene TRBV7-9 combines with J gene TRBJ1-1, with 10 bases identical to TRBD1. Trimming at V came to 5 bases and at J to 11 bases, leaving 5 bases not matched to a gene. Looked up from germline, CDR1 is SEHNR and CDR2 is FQNEAQ (reference sequence). CDR3 size: 12 residues. The CDR3 DNA reads as TGTGCCAGCAGCGAAGAGGGACAGGGGGCTTTCTTT. Translated: CASSEEGQGAFF.

This clonotype was observed a few times. DNA of the CDR3: TGCGCCAGCAGCTCGTTCAGGGAAAGCGAGCAGTACTTC. Translating it yields CASSSFRESEQYF. The gene calls are TRBV5-1 and TRBJ2-7; the D gene is possibly TRBD1 (5 bases). Germline CDR1 reads SGHRS; CDR2 reads YFSETQ. The CDR3 runs 13 residues. V was clipped by 3 bases and J by 6 bases, with 13 bases between them.

At least ten counts were recorded for this clonotype. The chain uses TRBV7-2 and TRBJ2-5, with TRBD1 matching over 7 bases. CDR3 size: 13 residues. V shed 5 bases and J 6 bases; nucleotides not matched to a gene: 6. CDR1 is SGHTA, CDR2 FQGNSA, per germline. CDR3 in amino acids: CASSPDRDQTQYF. Here the CDR3 DNA reads TGTGCCAGCAGCCCAGACAGGGACCAGACCCAGTACTTC.

In this sample, this clonotype turned up a few times. The chain joins TRBV12-3 or TRBV12-4 to TRBJ1-2; D unclear. The CDR3 is 14 residues long. Between the trimmed V and J ends, which lost 5 bases and 8 bases, there was a span of 18 bases. CDR3 region: CASSEFREKKGYTF. For the CDR3, the DNA is TGTGCCAGCAGTGAGTTCCGGGAGAAAAAAGGCTACACCTTC.

The rearrangement links TRBV27 to TRBJ2-7; possibly TRBD1 for D (6 bases). Germline loops: CDR1 MNHEY, CDR2 SMNVEV (reference sequence). The CDR3 contains 14 residues. The ends were cut back, 5 bases at V and 4 bases at J, with 15 bases in the middle. The DNA of the CDR3 is TGTGCCAGCAGTACCCGGGACACTGGATACGAGCAGTACTTC. Translation: CASSTRDTGYEQYF.

This sequence joins TRBV18 and TRBJ1-1; D is unclear. The CDR3 runs 14 residues. V gave up 3 bases and J gave up 1 base, with 9 bases separating them. Germline lookup yields CDR1 KGHSH and CDR2 LQKENI. CDR3 nucleotide sequence: TGTGCCAGCTCACCTGGAGAGAGGAACACTGAAGCTTTCTTT. It is translated as CASSPGERNTEAFF. Full variable domain (outside the CDR3, taken from reference TRBV18 and TRBJ1-1): NAGVMQNPRHLVRRRGQEARLRCSPMKGHSHVYWYRQLPEEGLKFMVYLQKENIIDESGMPKERFSAEFPKEGPSILRIQQVVRGDSAAYFCASSPGERNTEAFFGQGTRLTVV.

CDR3 residues: CASSRVQTEQETQYF. The CDR3 DNA reads TGTGCCAGCAGTAGGGTACAAACGGAACAAGAGACCCAGTACTTC. The V call is TRBV2, the J call TRBJ2-5; D gene uncertain. The CDR3 covers 15 residues. Looked up from germline, CDR1 is SNHLY and CDR2 is FYNNEI. V was shortened by 5 bases and J by 2 bases, with 15 bases between the two germline ends.

The rearrangement joins TRBV19 to TRBJ2-7; a weak D match, TRBD1 (6 bases). The V gene lost 5 bases and the J gene lost 7 bases, with 15 bases spanning the gap. Per the germline V gene, CDR1 is LNHDA and CDR2 is SQIVND (reference sequence). The CDR3 extends over 13 amino acids. CDR3 DNA: TGTGCCAGTAGTCGGGACAAGGCCGCAGAGCAGTACTTC. This gives the protein CASSRDKAAEQYF. Looking up the rest from reference TRBV19 and TRBJ2-7 gives the full variable domain: DGGITQSPKYLFRKEGQNVTLSCEQNLNHDAMYWYRQDPGQGLRLIYYSQIVNDFQKGDIAEGYSVSREKKESFPLTVTSAQKNPTAFYLCASSRDKAAEQYFGPGTRLTVT.

The chain carries TRBV20-1 and TRBJ2-7; perhaps TRBD1 as D (6 bases). Germline-derived CDR1 and CDR2 are DFQATT and SNEGSKA (reference sequence). The CDR3 consists of 15 residues. Trimming stripped 1 base from V and 2 bases from J, with 15 bases between. The CDR3 sequence is CSARAATGHAYEQYF. In nucleotides, the CDR3 is TGCAGTGCTAGAGCCGCAACAGGGCACGCCTACGAGCAGTACTTC.

This clonotype was detected ten times or more. The rearrangement uses TRBV7-9 and TRBJ1-4; D gene unclear. Germline CDR1 reads SEHNR; CDR2 reads FQNEAQ (reference sequence). CDR3 length: 15 residues. Trimming took 4 bases from V and 7 from J, leaving 16 bases between them. As DNA, the CDR3 is TGTGCCAGCAGCTCCGGGAGGGAAGTGGGTGAAAAACTGTTTTTT. Residues: CASSSGREVGEKLFF. The full variable domain, completed using reference TRBV7-9 and TRBJ1-4, is DTGVSQNPRHKITKRGQNVTFRCDPISEHNRLYWYRQTLGQGPEFLTYFQNEAQLEKSRLLSDRFSAERPKGSFSTLEIQRTEQGDSAMYLCASSSGREVGEKLFFGSGTQLSVL.

The chain employs TRBV12-3 or TRBV12-4 and TRBJ1-5; a possible D gene is TRBD1 (5 bases). Trimming took off 2 bases at V and 7 bases at J, with 12 bases between the two ends. This CDR3 spans 14 amino acids. The CDR3 region is CASSLRDAMQPQHF. Here the CDR3 DNA reads TGTGCCAGCAGTTTACGGGACGCGATGCAGCCCCAGCATTTT.

This chain joins TRBV5-1 and TRBJ2-3, with D unclear. The germline gives CDR1 SGHRS, CDR2 YFSETQ. With 8 bases removed from V and 2 bases from J, the gap between germline ends came to 12 bases. The CDR3 length is 13 residues. The CDR3 here is CASRTSTTDTQYF. The CDR3 DNA reads as TGCGCCAGTCGGACCAGCACCACAGATACGCAGTATTTT. Filled out from reference TRBV5-1 and TRBJ2-3, the complete variable domain reads KAGVTQTPRYLIKTRGQQVTLSCSPISGHRSVSWYQQTPGQGLQFLFEYFSETQRNKGNFPGRFSGRQFSNSRSEMNVSTLELGDSALYLCASRTSTTDTQYFGPGTRLTVL.

The chain links TRBV29-1 to TRBJ1-6, with 10 bases matching TRBD1. Germline CDR1 is SQVTM and CDR2 is ANQGSEA. Trimming cost V 4 bases and J 10 bases; bases outside gene matches: 7. CDR3 length equals 14 residues. CDR3 sequence (DNA): TGCAGCGTTGCCGGGACAGGGGTGCAATCACCCCTCCACTTT. Translated: CSVAGTGVQSPLHF.

The rearrangement joins TRBV7-2 to TRBJ1-5; 10 positions agree with TRBD1. The trim removed 4 bases at V and 4 bases at J, leaving 4 bases unmatched. This CDR3 is built from 15 residues. Germline V gives CDR1 SGHTA, CDR2 FQGNSA. The CDR3 loop is CASSWGTGANQPQHF. The CDR3 DNA is TGTGCCAGCAGCTGGGGGACAGGGGCTAATCAGCCCCAGCATTTT.

Of note for this clonotype: A much larger clonotype is one base distant, so this may be a read error. V and J are TRBV15 and TRBJ2-5; the match to TRBD1 covers 10 bases. The CDR3 totals 18 residues. With V trimmed by 0 bases and J by 4 bases, 11 bases remained unmatched. The germline gives CDR1 LNHNV, CDR2 YYDKDF (reference sequence). CDR3 in amino acids: CATSRDPWDRGPRETQYF. DNA for the CDR3: TGTGCCACCAGCAGAGATCCATGGGACAGGGGACCGAGAGAGACCCAGTACTTC.

This clonotype was detected ten times or more. The CDR3 coding sequence is TGCAGTGCTAGAGGACAGTCACCCCTCCACTTT. Protein: CSARGQSPLHF. The chain carries TRBV20-1 and TRBJ1-6; TRBD1 is a possible D gene (5 bases). CDR3 length: 11 amino acids. Between the trimmed V and J ends, which lost 1 base and 10 bases, there was a span of 5 bases. Germline CDR1 DFQATT, CDR2 SNEGSKA (reference sequence).

This clonotype was observed a handful of times. This sequence joins TRBV4-1 and TRBJ1-3; D not certain. The CDR3 totals 15 residues. Trimming took off 0 bases at V and 4 bases at J, with 10 bases between the two ends. CDR1 MGHRA and CDR2 YSYEKL come from the germline V gene. CDR3 in DNA: TGCGCCAGCAGCCAAGAGTACGCAGGCGGAAACACCATATATTTT. Translated: CASSQEYAGGNTIYF.

This clonotype showed up many times. The CDR3 here is CASSQDRVRTEGYTF. CDR3 in DNA: TGCGCCAGCAGCCAAGATCGGGTGCGGACGGAAGGCTACACCTTC. The gene calls are TRBV4-3 and TRBJ1-2, with D unresolved. The CDR3 consists of 15 residues. In germline, CDR1 is LGHNA, CDR2 YSLEER. V lost 0 bases to trimming and J lost 8 bases, with 16 bases between them.

This clonotype was seen repeatedly, ten times or more. The genes are TRBV20-1 and TRBJ1-1; TRBD1 might be the D (6 bases). The CDR3 sequence is 15 residues long. Per the germline V gene, CDR1 is DFQATT and CDR2 is SNEGSKA (reference sequence). V was trimmed by 0 bases and J by 6 bases, leaving 17 bases between them. CDR3 residues: CSARDPSVGGPEAFF. DNA for the CDR3: TGCAGTGCTAGAGATCCATCCGTCGGGGGCCCTGAAGCTTTCTTT.

This clonotype was detected only a few times. The V call is TRBV5-6, the J call TRBJ1-6, with 8 bases aligning to TRBD1. The CDR3 is 17 amino acids. Germline V CDR1 and CDR2: SGHDT, YYEEEE. The trim removed 4 bases at V and 4 bases at J, leaving 10 bases unmatched. The CDR3, as DNA: TGTGCCAGCAGCCAGGAGACAGGGGAATTTTATAATTCACCCCTCCACTTT. Protein sequence: CASSQETGEFYNSPLHF.

The chain joins TRBV10-2 to TRBJ1-1, with D possibly matching TRBD1 (5 bases). CDR1 WSHSY and CDR2 SAAADI come from the germline V gene. V gave up 6 bases and J gave up 4 bases, with 15 bases separating them. The CDR3 extends over 14 amino acids. The CDR3 reads CASRSPGGGTEAFF. The CDR3 bases are TGCGCCAGCAGGTCGCCCGGGGGTGGCACTGAAGCTTTCTTT.

This clonotype was seen more than once but under ten times. This sequence joins TRBV7-2 and TRBJ1-5, with D perhaps TRBD1 (6 bases). In germline, CDR1 is SGHTA, CDR2 FQGNSA. The CDR3 runs to 16 residues. V was cut by 0 bases and J by 5 bases, with 14 bases left in between. CDR3 amino acids: CASSLAGTQGYQPQHF. In nucleotides, the CDR3 is TGTGCCAGCAGCTTAGCGGGGACACAGGGTTATCAGCCCCAGCATTTT.

Worth noting for this clonotype: Sequence at one end of the junction differs from germline and may be a read error. The chain has TRBV29-1 and TRBJ2-6; the D call may be TRBD1 or TRBD2 (5 bases each). The CDR3 has 13 residues. Germline V lookup: CDR1 SQVTM, CDR2 ANQGSEA. The CDR3 here is CSVGRDGANVLTF. DNA for the CDR3: TGCAGCGTTGGCAGGGACGGGGCTAACGTCCTGACTTTC.

This clonotype was seen repeatedly, ten times or more. V gene TRBV5-1 combines with J gene TRBJ1-1; D is undetermined. The ends were cut back, 0 bases at V and 0 bases at J, with 9 bases in the middle. The CDR3 runs 15 residues. Germline assignment: CDR1 SGHRS and CDR2 YFSETQ. The CDR3 reads CASSLVRAMNTEAFF. CDR3 nucleotides: TGCGCCAGCAGCTTGGTTCGAGCTATGAACACTGAAGCTTTCTTT.

The table lists this clonotype with many counts. V gene TRBV14 combines with J gene TRBJ1-1; D perhaps matches TRBD1 (5 bases). Germline V gene data show CDR1 as SGHDN and CDR2 as FVKESK. The CDR3 is 14 residues long. V lost 1 base to trimming and J lost 6 bases, with 12 bases between them. In DNA, the CDR3 is TGTGCCAGCAGCCAAGTGGTCGGACATTCTGAAGCTTTCTTT. It codes for CASSQVVGHSEAFF.

This clonotype was observed a few times. The J gene is TRBJ1-2, the V gene TRBV7-2; D is undetermined. Between the trimmed V and J ends, which lost 3 bases and 4 bases, there was a span of 18 bases. Germline V lookup: CDR1 SGHTA, CDR2 FQGNSA. The CDR3 has 16 residues. In DNA, the CDR3 is TGTGCCAGCAGCTTTCCGGCGAAGGACGGCATCTATGGCTACACCTTC. Protein sequence: CASSFPAKDGIYGYTF.

This clonotype has at least ten counts. V gene TRBV24-1 combines with J gene TRBJ2-5, with 10 nucleotides matching TRBD1. Germline CDR1 is KGHDR and CDR2 is SFDVKD. With 7 bases clipped from V and 3 bases from J, the junction kept 1 base outside the gene matches. The CDR3 runs to 13 residues. CDR3 in amino acids: CATRGTGEETQYF. As DNA, the CDR3 is TGTGCCACCAGAGGGACAGGGGAAGAGACCCAGTACTTC.